This TCR beta chain was identified during a study of T cells in Graves' hyperthyroidism and ophthalmopathy. Whole-study results and caveats: Model-based prediction identified ophthalmopathy a median 6.5 months prior to its onset. Ophthalmopathy cases were set apart from stable hyperthyroidism by a 13 V-J model. Clonotypes that were expanded in thyroid above 0.001 mostly appeared in blood too.

Trimming took 2 bases from V and 5 from J, leaving 10 bases between them. The CDR3 runs 13 residues. CDR1 is WNHNN, CDR2 SYGVQD, per germline (reference sequence). Amplification of TCR beta CDR3 regions was performed using RNA transcripts as template. First-round RT-PCR with HTBI primers amplified the TCR CDR3 region. TCRdb ran MiXCR on the multiplex PCR reads and lists one entry per CDR3 protein. The sample comprises more than 350,000 distinct CDR3 sequences, roughly 15% of which are singletons, and roughly 19% rests with the top ten. In its sample, this clonotype was seen a few times. As yet, its antigen is unknown.

Material for sequencing was blood. The clonotype comes from a woman in her sixties with Graves' ophthalmopathy. V and J are TRBV10-1 and TRBJ2-7; D is unclear. CDR3 loop: CASSEGVVNEQYF. CDR3 sequence (DNA): TGCGCCAGCAGTGAGGGGGTTGTGAACGAGCAGTACTTC.